Listed below are T cell receptor beta chains from one sample, sequenced in a study of T cells in Graves' hyperthyroidism and ophthalmopathy. In TCRdb, the multiplex PCR reads were re-called with MiXCR into one record per CDR3 protein. The sample records roughly 380,000 distinct CDR3 sequences, approximately 13% being singletons. The specimen sequenced was blood. All receptors derive from a woman aged 55-69 years with Graves' hyperthyroidism. The CDR3 runs from the conserved cysteine through the conserved F or W. Fields, in order: CDR3 DNA, CDR3 protein, clone size, V gene, D gene, J gene. D genes are given only for firm matches. Rows give clone size only sometimes, using once, few, many, or a class for an expanded clone.

TGTGCCAGCAGCACGACGACCAAAGATGGCTACACCTTC CASSTTTKDGYTF many TRBV27 - TRBJ1-2
TGTGCCGGTCGACAGGGAGAGGATGGCTACACCTTC CAGRQGEDGYTF many TRBV28 TRBD1 TRBJ1-2
TGTGCCAGCAGCTCTAGCGAGTTGACAGATACGCAGTGTTTT CASSSSELTDTQCF - TRBV9 - TRBJ2-3
TGTGCCAGCGCGGGAGTACTACCCCGAAATGAGCAGTTCTTC CASAGVLPRNEQFF many TRBV6-2/TRBV6-3 TRBD2 TRBJ2-1
TGTGCCAGCAGCCGAACTGCAGGGCCCGGTCAAGAGACCCAGTACTTC CASSRTAGPGQETQYF many TRBV7-9 - TRBJ2-5
TGTGCCAGCAGCCTAAGCGGGATTCTCTCAGATACGCAGTATTTT CASSLSGILSDTQYF many TRBV11-1 TRBD2 TRBJ2-3
TGTGCCAGCAGCTCGGGACAAAGGAGTGAAAAACTGTTTTTT CASSSGQRSEKLFF - TRBV5-8 - TRBJ1-4
TGCAGTGCTAGAGTCCCGGGACTAGCGGGACAAAGCTCCTACAATGAGCAGTTCTTC CSARVPGLAGQSSYNEQFF - TRBV20-1 TRBD2 TRBJ2-1
TGCAGTGCTAGAGACCAAGGAGTCGAGCAGTACTTC CSARDQGVEQYF many TRBV20-1 - TRBJ2-7
TGTGCCAGCTCCCCAGCCCGGGACAGCCTTAATTTCAGAAACACCATATATTTT CASSPARDSLNFRNTIYF - TRBV18 TRBD1 TRBJ1-3
TGTGCCAGCAGTATTATCAGGCGGTCCTCCTACGAGCAGTACTTC CASSIIRRSSYEQYF many TRBV27 - TRBJ2-7
TGTGCCAGCAGCTTTGGGGGCCCCAACATGAGGGAGACCCAGTACTTC CASSFGGPNMRETQYF once TRBV5-4 - TRBJ2-5
TGTGCCAGCAGTTTCGGACTCACAGGGACCGGGGAGCTGTTTTTT CASSFGLTGTGELFF few TRBV12-3/TRBV12-4 - TRBJ2-2
TGTGCCAGCAGTGAAGCGGGCCTAGCGGGTCTTTACAATGAGCAGTTCTTC CASSEAGLAGLYNEQFF - TRBV6-1 TRBD2 TRBJ2-1
TGTGCCAGCATAGCAGTGGGGGGGGAGACCCAGTACTTC CASIAVGGETQYF - TRBV6-2/TRBV6-3 TRBD2 TRBJ2-5
TGCGCCAGCAGCTTGGTAGCGGGAGGGGAAGGGGAGCAGTTCTTC CASSLVAGGEGEQFF many TRBV5-1 TRBD2 TRBJ2-1
TGTGCCAGCAGTAAAGGGGTACTTAACTATGGCTACACCTTC CASSKGVLNYGYTF many TRBV2 - TRBJ1-2
TGTGCCAGCTCACCGACAGCGCTGAACACCGGGGAGCTGTTTTTT CASSPTALNTGELFF many TRBV18 - TRBJ2-2
TGTGCCAGCGGGAGGGCGTTATCCTACAATGAGCAGTTCTTC CASGRALSYNEQFF - TRBV2 TRBD2 TRBJ2-1
TGTGCCAGCAGCTCGATGATTGAGGGCACTGAAGCTTTCTTT CASSSMIEGTEAFF many TRBV28 - TRBJ1-1
TGTGCCAGTAGTACCAGCGGATACACCGGGGAGCTGTTTTTT CASSTSGYTGELFF - TRBV19 - TRBJ2-2
TGTGCCAGCCAGGACCGTTTCGAGCAGTACTTC CASQDRFEQYF many TRBV28 - TRBJ2-7
TGTGCTAGTGGTTTGCCCGTCCTAGGACGCTTCCATGGCTACACCTTC CASGLPVLGRFHGYTF many TRBV12-5 - TRBJ1-2
TGTGCCAGCAGCGGACTAGCGGGAGTATACGAGCAGTACTTC CASSGLAGVYEQYF many TRBV2 TRBD2 TRBJ2-7
TGTGCCAGCAGCCCCCTGGGGGGGAGGGCGCGGAATGAGCAGTTCTTC CASSPLGGRARNEQFF few TRBV11-2 TRBD2 TRBJ2-1
TGCGCCAGCCCTAGCGGGAGAGGGGACCCTTACCCTAGCACAGATACGCAGTATTTT CASPSGRGDPYPSTDTQYF - TRBV4-1 TRBD2 TRBJ2-3
TGTGCCAGCCTCTCCGGGACGTTGCGCGAGCAGTACTTC CASLSGTLREQYF - TRBV28 - TRBJ2-7
TGTGCCAGCACCTTATTGGACCACGTCCCGAATCAGCCCCAGCATTTT CASTLLDHVPNQPQHF many TRBV27 - TRBJ1-5
TGCGCCAGCAGCCACGCCCCCCGGGGGACCTACGAGCAGTACTTC CASSHAPRGTYEQYF many TRBV4-1 - TRBJ2-7
TGTGCCAGCAGCGTAGACATACAGGGTAACTATGGCTACACCTTC CASSVDIQGNYGYTF few TRBV9 - TRBJ1-2
TGTGCCAGCAGTGAAGACAGGGACGGCAACGAGCAGTACTTC CASSEDRDGNEQYF many TRBV2 - TRBJ2-7
TGTGCCAGCAGCTGGACTAGCGGGAGGGCCGGGAATGAGCAGTTCTTC CASSWTSGRAGNEQFF many TRBV12-3/TRBV12-4 TRBD2 TRBJ2-1
TGTGCCAGCAGCCAAACGAGGGCCGGGGAGCTGTTTTTT CASSQTRAGELFF few TRBV3-1 - TRBJ2-2
TGTGCCAGCTCACCGTCGACTGACGAGCAGTACTTC CASSPSTDEQYF many TRBV18 - TRBJ2-7
TGTGCCAGCAGCTCGTGGGGGGGAGACGGCTACACCTTC CASSSWGGDGYTF - TRBV9 - TRBJ1-2
TGCAGTGCTAACTATCGGGACAACCCTGTGGAGCAGTACTTC CSANYRDNPVEQYF many TRBV20-1 - TRBJ2-7
TGTGCCAGCAGTTACTTGGGACTTGTACAGTTCTTC CASSYLGLVQFF many TRBV6-5 - TRBJ2-1
TGTGCCAGCAGTTTATTTTGGGGGGGGGCAGGGGGTGAAAAACTGTTTTTT CASSLFWGGAGGEKLFF - TRBV28 TRBD1 TRBJ1-4
TGTGCCAGCAGCTTGATTTCTTCCGGGACAGGGTCCTACGAGCAGTACTTC CASSLISSGTGSYEQYF - TRBV5-6 TRBD1 TRBJ2-7
TGTGCCAGCTCACCACAGGGGGACACCGGGGAGCTGTTTTTT CASSPQGDTGELFF few TRBV18 - TRBJ2-2
TGTGCCAGCTCACCACCAGGACAGATAAACGAGCAGTACTTC CASSPPGQINEQYF few TRBV18 - TRBJ2-7
TGTGCCAGCTCACCGGAACGACGGAACACTGAAGCTTTCTTT CASSPERRNTEAFF many TRBV18 - TRBJ1-1
TGCGCCAGCAGCGTCCAAGGATTAGCGGGAGAAGAGACCCAGTACTTC CASSVQGLAGEETQYF once TRBV5-1 TRBD2 TRBJ2-5
TGTGCCAGCAGCTTAGAACTGGTTGGAAAACTGTTTTTT CASSLELVGKLFF few TRBV7-9 - TRBJ1-4
TGCAGCGTGTCCCGACAGGCGGGGGAGACCCAGTACTTC CSVSRQAGETQYF many TRBV29-1 - TRBJ2-5
TGTGCCACCAGTGCCCGCGCGGGAGGGGGATACAATGAGCAGTTCTTC CATSARAGGGYNEQFF - TRBV24-1 TRBD2 TRBJ2-1
TGTGCCAGCAGCCACCCGGGACAGGGGTCCCACGAGCAGTACTTC CASSHPGQGSHEQYF many TRBV3-1 TRBD1 TRBJ2-7
TGTGCCAGCAGGACGACAGGGGGCTACGGCTATGGCTACACCTTC CASRTTGGYGYGYTF - TRBV12-3/TRBV12-4 TRBD1 TRBJ1-2